This entry features one TCR beta chain sequence. Its antigen is still unknown. Not a single patient had been given any form of treatment at any point before undergoing thyroid surgery. The trim removed 6 bases at V and 5 bases at J, leaving 6 bases unmatched. The CDR3 covers 14 residues. Per the germline V gene, CDR1 is DFQATT and CDR2 is SNEGSKA (reference sequence). These data come from a study of metastatic and nonmetastatic thyroid tumors. Study-wide results and caveats: Reports indicated that malignant thyroid tumors showed significantly higher TCR beta diversity than benign nodules did, in blood and tumor.

TCRdb reprocessed the PCR reads via MiXCR. Seen here are 6,000 to 7,000 clones, 25% to 35% observed once, and the top ten hold 15% to 20%. J is TRBJ1-5 and V is TRBV20-1; 11 bases match TRBD1. Input material: tumor tissue. This receptor was taken from a female donor with papillary thyroid cancer or a benign thyroid nodule (not recorded which). Some clones in this sample may be carry-over from other donors' samples. The CDR3 DNA sequence: TGCAGTGCCCGGGGGACAGGGGGATATCAGCCCCAGCATTTT. As protein: CSARGTGGYQPQHF.